These T cell receptor beta chains were read from a single sample in a study of cytomegalovirus exposure and HLA in healthy donors. Libraries were prepared by immunoSEQ multiplex PCR; TCRdb keeps only in-frame clonotypes and omits some of them. Here the sample spans 200,000 to 250,000 clones, around 86% being singletons. Sequenced: PBMCs. These receptors originate from a woman between 18 and 29 years old in good health and CMV-seropositive. CDR3s include the opening cysteine and the closing phenylalanine or tryptophan. The D gene is left open where the match is weak. For some rows the clone size is stated as once, few or many, or as a class when expanded; others skip it.

cdr3_aa cdr3_nt d_call j_call v_call clone_size
CASAGRVYGGDTQYF TGCGCCAGCGCCGGGAGGGTATACGGGGGAGATACGCAGTATTTT TRBD2 TRBJ2-3 TRBV5-1 -
CASSKPRDSPYEQYF TGTGCCAGCAGTAAGCCCCGGGACAGCCCCTACGAGCAGTACTTC TRBD1 TRBJ2-7 TRBV27 -
CAWSPPGTIYF TGTGCCTGGAGTCCCCCGGGTACCATATATTTT - TRBJ1-3 TRBV30 -
CASRHLAGEETQYF TGTGCCAGCAGGCACCTAGCGGGAGAAGAGACCCAGTACTTC TRBD2 TRBJ2-5 TRBV27 -
CASSLQGAFYGYTF TGTGCCAGTAGTCTACAGGGGGCGTTCTATGGCTACACCTTC TRBD1 TRBJ1-2 TRBV19 -
CSVEGRAGTYNEQFF TGCAGCGTTGAAGGGAGAGCGGGCACTTACAATGAGCAGTTCTTC - TRBJ2-1 TRBV29-1 -
CASSFGETYEQYF TGTGCCAGCAGTTTCGGGGAGACGTACGAGCAGTACTTC - TRBJ2-7 TRBV27 -
CASRTGGDPSYNEQFF TGTGCCAGCAGAACCGGGGGAGACCCCTCCTACAATGAGCAGTTCTTC - TRBJ2-1 TRBV28 -
CAWNIGGPYEQYF TGTGCCTGGAATATCGGCGGGCCCTACGAGCAGTACTTC - TRBJ2-7 TRBV30 few
CATSRDFGVIRDTQYF TGTGCCACCAGCAGAGATTTCGGGGTCATTAGAGATACGCAGTATTTT - TRBJ2-3 TRBV15 -
CASSEQGSYEQYF TGTGCCAGCAGTGAACAGGGGTCCTACGAGCAGTACTTC - TRBJ2-7 TRBV2 -
CASTYLNIQYF TGTGCCAGCACCTATTTAAACATTCAGTACTTC - TRBJ2-4 TRBV27 -
CASSPQGNTGELFF TGTGCCAGCAGTCCTCAGGGGAACACCGGGGAGCTGTTTTTT - TRBJ2-2 TRBV27 -
CASRPGLAGSRSSYNEQFF TGTGCCAGCAGACCGGGACTAGCGGGATCCCGCAGCTCCTACAATGAGCAGTTCTTC TRBD2 TRBJ2-1 TRBV2 -
CASSLGGRGRNPYNEQFF TGCGCCAGCAGCCTCGGGGGGCGCGGGAGGAACCCCTACAATGAGCAGTTCTTC TRBD2 TRBJ2-1 TRBV4-1 few
CASSLLSKGGTGELFF TGTGCCAGCAGCTTGCTTTCTAAGGGAGGCACCGGGGAGCTGTTTTTT - TRBJ2-2 TRBV11-2 -
CASRQGISGTEAFF TGTGCCAGCCGACAGGGGATATCGGGCACTGAAGCTTTCTTT TRBD1 TRBJ1-1 TRBV6-5 -
CASSQGLLDEQYF TGCGCCAGCAGTCAAGGACTGTTGGACGAGCAGTACTTC - TRBJ2-7 TRBV10-2 -
CASSQEGRTGEQYF TGTGCCAGCAGCCAGGAGGGACGTACGGGCGAGCAGTACTTC - TRBJ2-7 TRBV7-7 -
CASSQGHGGNTEAFF TGCGCCAGCAGCCAAGGCCACGGGGGGAACACTGAAGCTTTCTTT - TRBJ1-1 TRBV4-1 -
CASSSYRVTGELFF TGTGCCAGCAGCTCATACAGGGTCACCGGGGAGCTGTTTTTT - TRBJ2-2 TRBV7-6 -
CASSAGLDSYNEQFF TGTGCCAGCAGCGCGGGACTAGACTCCTACAATGAGCAGTTCTTC TRBD2 TRBJ2-1 TRBV9 -
CASRGTSGRASNTGELFF TGTGCCAGCAGAGGGACTAGCGGGAGGGCGTCGAACACCGGGGAGCTGTTTTTT TRBD2 TRBJ2-2 TRBV27 once
CASSPVSPGDGELFF TGTGCCAGCAGTCCGGTGTCCCCAGGGGATGGGGAGCTGTTTTTT - TRBJ2-2 TRBV6-5 -
CASSIGLGQRVYGYTF TGTGCCAGTAGTATTGGTTTGGGACAGCGAGTTTATGGCTACACCTTC TRBD1 TRBJ1-2 TRBV19 -
CAWSPGTGLHEQFF TGTGCCTGGAGTCCTGGGACTGGGCTCCATGAGCAGTTCTTC - TRBJ2-1 TRBV30 -
CASGLGTSGPYNEQFF TGTGCTAGTGGTTTGGGAACTAGCGGGCCTTACAATGAGCAGTTCTTC TRBD2 TRBJ2-1 TRBV12-5 once
CASSFGTGSYEQYF TGCGCCAGCAGCTTTGGGACAGGCTCCTACGAGCAGTACTTC TRBD1 TRBJ2-7 TRBV5-1 -
CASSAFGLGAETQYF TGTGCCAGCAGTGCGTTCGGACTAGGGGCAGAGACCCAGTACTTC TRBD2 TRBJ2-5 TRBV6-5 -
CASSPVGGDSNQPQHF TGTGCCAGTAGTCCTGTAGGGGGGGATAGCAATCAGCCCCAGCATTTT - TRBJ1-5 TRBV19 -
CASRGGSDTEAFF TGTGCCAGCAGAGGGGGATCGGACACTGAAGCTTTCTTT - TRBJ1-1 TRBV5-8 once
CSVELAGSEQYF TGCAGCGTTGAACTAGCGGGATCCGAGCAGTACTTC TRBD2 TRBJ2-7 TRBV29-1 -
CAWSPGHSLTGNTIYF TGTGCCTGGAGTCCCGGACATTCCTTGACTGGAAACACCATATATTTT - TRBJ1-3 TRBV30 -
CASSPIGEKLFF TGTGCCAGCTCCCCGATCGGGGAAAAACTGTTTTTT - TRBJ1-4 TRBV19 -
CASSVDGARETQYF TGTGCCAGCAGCGTAGATGGGGCCCGAGAGACCCAGTACTTC - TRBJ2-5 TRBV9 once
CASSLVSGGGSYEQYF TGTGCCAGCAGCCTGGTTTCCGGGGGGGGCTCCTACGAGCAGTACTTC TRBD2 TRBJ2-7 TRBV7-9 -
CASSVMAGEVDTQYF TGTGCCAGCAGTGTTATGGCGGGAGAAGTAGATACGCAGTATTTT TRBD2 TRBJ2-3 TRBV9 once
CASSWRMTSGLAGGTGWTDTQYF TGTGCCAGTAGTTGGCGAATGACCTCGGGACTAGCGGGAGGGACGGGCTGGACAGATACGCAGTATTTT TRBD2 TRBJ2-3 TRBV19 -
CASTAGNWRTEAFF TGTGCCAGCACGGCCGGGAATTGGCGGACTGAAGCTTTCTTT - TRBJ1-1 TRBV6-1 -
CASSTTATDTQYF TGTGCCAGCAGCACGACAGCTACAGATACGCAGTATTTT - TRBJ2-3 TRBV7-9 -
CASSLLHFAVTQETQYF TGTGCCAGCAGCCTCCTACACTTCGCGGTTACCCAAGAGACCCAGTACTTC - TRBJ2-5 TRBV28 -
CASSLGWSGSYNEQFF TGCGCCAGCAGCTTGGGGTGGAGCGGGAGCTACAATGAGCAGTTCTTC TRBD2 TRBJ2-1 TRBV5-1 few
CASLGEGDTGELFF TGTGCCAGTTTGGGAGAGGGGGACACCGGGGAGCTGTTTTTT - TRBJ2-2 TRBV19 -
CASSKPGLAREQFF TGCGCCAGCAGCAAACCGGGACTAGCTCGTGAGCAGTTCTTC TRBD2 TRBJ2-1 TRBV5-1 -
CAWSVRQGAHGYTF TGTGCCTGGAGTGTACGCCAGGGGGCGCATGGCTACACCTTC TRBD1 TRBJ1-2 TRBV30 -
CASSLAGPYGYTF TGTGCCAGCAGTTTAGCAGGTCCCTATGGCTACACCTTC - TRBJ1-2 TRBV28 -
CASSLAGTGVHEQYF TGTGCCAGCAGCTTAGCCGGGACAGGGGTCCACGAGCAGTACTTC TRBD1 TRBJ2-7 TRBV13 -
CASSQHGAQAGELFF TGTGCCAGCAGCCAACATGGGGCCCAGGCCGGGGAGCTGTTTTTT - TRBJ2-2 TRBV14 -
CASSVAGGPASSYEQYF TGTGCCAGCAGCGTAGCGGGAGGGCCGGCGAGCTCCTACGAGCAGTACTTC TRBD2 TRBJ2-7 TRBV9 -
CATSRDLDRNEETQYF TGTGCCACCAGCAGGGACCTCGACAGAAATGAAGAGACCCAGTACTTC - TRBJ2-5 TRBV15 -
CASSLDFYGYTF TGTGCCAGCAGTTTGGACTTCTATGGCTACACCTTC - TRBJ1-2 TRBV28 -